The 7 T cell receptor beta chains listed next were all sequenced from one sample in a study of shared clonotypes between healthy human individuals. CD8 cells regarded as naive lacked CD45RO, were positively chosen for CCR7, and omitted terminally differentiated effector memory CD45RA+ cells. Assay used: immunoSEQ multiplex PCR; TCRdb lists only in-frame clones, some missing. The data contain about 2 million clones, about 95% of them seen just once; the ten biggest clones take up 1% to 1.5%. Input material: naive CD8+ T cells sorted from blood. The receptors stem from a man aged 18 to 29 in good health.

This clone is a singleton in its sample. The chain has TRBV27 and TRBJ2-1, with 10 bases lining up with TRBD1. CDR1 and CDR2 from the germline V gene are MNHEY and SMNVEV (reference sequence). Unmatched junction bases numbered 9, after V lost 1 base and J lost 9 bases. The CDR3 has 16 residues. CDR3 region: CASSLLGGQGPIEQFF. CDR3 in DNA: TGTGCCAGCAGTTTATTAGGGGGACAGGGGCCCATTGAGCAGTTCTTC.

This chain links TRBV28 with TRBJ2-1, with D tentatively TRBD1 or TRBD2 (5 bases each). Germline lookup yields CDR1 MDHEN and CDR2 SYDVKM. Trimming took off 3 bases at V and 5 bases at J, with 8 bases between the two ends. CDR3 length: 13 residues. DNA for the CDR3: TGTGCCAGCAGTTTCCGGGGCCACAATGAGCAGTTCTTC. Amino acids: CASSFRGHNEQFF. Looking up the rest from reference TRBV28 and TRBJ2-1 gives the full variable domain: DVKVTQSSRYLVKRTGEKVFLECVQDMDHENMFWYRQDPGLGLRLIYFSYDVKMKEKGDIPEGYSVSREKKERFSLILESASTNQTSMYLCASSFRGHNEQFFGPGTRLTVL.

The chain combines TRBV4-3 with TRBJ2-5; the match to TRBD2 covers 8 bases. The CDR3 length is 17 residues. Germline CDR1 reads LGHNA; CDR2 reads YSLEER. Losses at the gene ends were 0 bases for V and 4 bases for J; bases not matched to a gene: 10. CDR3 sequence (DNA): TGCGCCAGCAGCCAAGAGAGTGTGTTGAGCGGGAGAGAGACCCAGTACTTC. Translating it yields CASSQESVLSGRETQYF.

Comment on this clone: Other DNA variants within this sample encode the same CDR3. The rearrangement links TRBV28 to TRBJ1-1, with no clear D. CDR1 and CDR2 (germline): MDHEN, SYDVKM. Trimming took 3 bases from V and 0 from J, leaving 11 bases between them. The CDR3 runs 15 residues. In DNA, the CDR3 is TGTGCCAGCAGTTTGGGCCCCCTCATGAACACTGAAGCTTTCTTT. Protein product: CASSLGPLMNTEAFF.

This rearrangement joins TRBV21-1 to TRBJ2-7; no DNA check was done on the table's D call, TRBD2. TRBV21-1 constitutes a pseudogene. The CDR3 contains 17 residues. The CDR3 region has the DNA TGTGCCAGCAGCAAAGGAGTAGCGAACGGGTTTACCTACGAGCAGTACTTC. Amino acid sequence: CASSKGVANGFTYEQYF.

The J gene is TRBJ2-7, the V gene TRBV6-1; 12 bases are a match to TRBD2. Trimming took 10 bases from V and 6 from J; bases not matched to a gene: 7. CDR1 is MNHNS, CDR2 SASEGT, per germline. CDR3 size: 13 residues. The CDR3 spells CAIWLAGGGEQYF. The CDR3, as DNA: TGTGCCATCTGGCTAGCGGGAGGGGGCGAGCAGTACTTC.

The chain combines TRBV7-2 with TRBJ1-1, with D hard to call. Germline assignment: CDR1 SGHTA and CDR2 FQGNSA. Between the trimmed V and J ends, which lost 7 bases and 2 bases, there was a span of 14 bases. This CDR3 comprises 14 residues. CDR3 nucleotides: TGTGCCAGCACCCCATGGGAAGGAAACACTGAAGCTTTCTTT. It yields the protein CASTPWEGNTEAFF. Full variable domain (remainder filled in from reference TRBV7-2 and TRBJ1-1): GAGVSQSPSNKVTEKGKDVELRCDPISGHTALYWYRQSLGQGLEFLIYFQGNSAPDKSGLPSDRFSAERTGGSVSTLTIQRTQQEDSAVYLCASTPWEGNTEAFFGQGTRLTVV.